This TCR beta chain was sequenced in a study of response to subunit inactivated influenza vaccine. Via MiXCR, TCRdb re-called the RT-PCR reads, giving one row per CDR3 protein. The profile shows about 780,000 distinct CDR3 sequences, under 20% of them singletons. Study results and caveats: Authors suggested each seasonal influenza vaccination recruits few new T cells.

Concerning this clonotype: Its antigen is unidentified.

Germline loops: CDR1 ENHRY, CDR2 SYGVKD. The V gene end was trimmed by 4 bases and the J gene end by 3 bases; junction bases not matched to a gene: 5. CDR3 size: 14 residues. The sample consisted of PBMCs from blood, taken 5 to 6 days after vaccination. The chain recombines TRBV10-3 with TRBJ2-7; 8 nucleotides match TRBD1. The TCR comes from a man in his fifties who received an inactivated influenza vaccine. This CDR3 reads CAISVKTGGYEQYF. Here the CDR3 DNA reads TGTGCCATCAGTGTGAAAACAGGGGGCTACGAGCAGTACTTC.